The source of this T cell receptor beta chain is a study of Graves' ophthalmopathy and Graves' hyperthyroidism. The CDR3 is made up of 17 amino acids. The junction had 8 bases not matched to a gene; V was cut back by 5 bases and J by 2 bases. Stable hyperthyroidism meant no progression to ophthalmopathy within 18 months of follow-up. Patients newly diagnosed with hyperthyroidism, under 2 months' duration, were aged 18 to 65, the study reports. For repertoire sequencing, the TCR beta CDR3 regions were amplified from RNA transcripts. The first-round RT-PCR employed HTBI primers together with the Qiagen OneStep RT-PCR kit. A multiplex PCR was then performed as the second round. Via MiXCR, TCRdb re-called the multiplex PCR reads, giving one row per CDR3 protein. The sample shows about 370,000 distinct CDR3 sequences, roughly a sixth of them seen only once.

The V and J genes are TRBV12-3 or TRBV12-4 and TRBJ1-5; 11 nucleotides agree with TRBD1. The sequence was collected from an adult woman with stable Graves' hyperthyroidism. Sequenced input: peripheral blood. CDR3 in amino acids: CASSPWTGGDGNQPQHF. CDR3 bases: TGTGCCAGCAGTCCGTGGACAGGGGGCGATGGCAATCAGCCCCAGCATTTT.